The rows below give T cell receptor beta chains drawn from one sample of a study of immune cell composition in non-small cell lung cancer. Assay used: immunoSEQ multiplex PCR; TCRdb lists only in-frame clones, some missing. The data show around 3,000 clones, 60% to 85% seen once. The sequencing sample was made of lung tumor tissue. The receptor set was obtained from a human donor with non-small cell lung cancer. The CDR3 runs from the conserved cysteine through the conserved F or W. A D gene is named only where the DNA matches it firmly. Part of the rows lack a size; the others show once, few, many or a class for expanded clones.

V gene	D gene	J gene	clone size	CDR3 DNA	CDR3 protein
TRBV4-2	-	TRBJ2-3	few	TGTGCCAGCAGCCAAGGCATGGGGGCCTCCACAGATACGCAGTATTTT	CASSQGMGASTDTQYF
TRBV27	-	TRBJ1-2	-	TGTGCCACCCGGGACACCAACTATGGCTACACCTTC	CATRDTNYGYTF
TRBV7-9	-	TRBJ2-7	-	TGTGCCAGCAGCTTAGGAGGCACATCCTACGAGCAGTACTTC	CASSLGGTSYEQYF
TRBV29-1	TRBD1	TRBJ1-2	-	TGCAGCGTTGTAGCGACAGGGATCAATGGCTACACCTTC	CSVVATGINGYTF
TRBV30	TRBD1	TRBJ1-3	-	TGTGCCTGGAGTAGGGACAGTGGTTCTGGAAACACCATATATTTT	CAWSRDSGSGNTIYF
TRBV7-6	TRBD1	TRBJ1-3	-	TGTGCCAGCAGCTTAGGGAGGACAGGGTCTGGAAACACCATATATTTT	CASSLGRTGSGNTIYF
TRBV29-1	TRBD2	TRBJ2-1	-	TGCAGCGTTACACTAGCGGGGGGGAGCTCCTACAATGAGCAGTTCTTC	CSVTLAGGSSYNEQFF
TRBV6-1	TRBD2	TRBJ2-1	few	TGTGCCAGCAGTGAGGGACTAGCTACCACCGATGAGCAGTTCTTC	CASSEGLATTDEQFF
TRBV7-8	-	TRBJ1-1	few	TGTGCCAGCAGCTTAGGACAAAACACTGAAGCTTTCTTT	CASSLGQNTEAFF
TRBV27	TRBD1	TRBJ1-2	few	TGTGCCAGCAGTTCGTCGACAGGGGTCGGCGGCTACACCTTC	CASSSSTGVGGYTF